This T cell receptor beta chain was recovered during a study of blood T cell repertoires in COVID-19. Study-level background: From the United States, Italy and Spain came samples of acute and convalescent COVID-19. From T cells, B-cell-depleted T cells, or PBMCs came the material, which was cDNA or gDNA.

Under the authors' procedure: Quantification of nucleated cells was approximated via reference gene primer amplification. The assay was immunoSEQ multiplex PCR, and TCRdb's table has in-frame clones only and misses some. The V and J calls and clone size come from that table; D and trimming were worked out from the DNA. The table records just over 80,000 clones, 81% of them present only once. The CDR3 is made up of 15 amino acids. The V and J ends lost 1 base and 1 base respectively, with 11 bases between them. Germline V gives CDR1 SGHTA, CDR2 FQGNSA. The receptor was isolated from an elderly man with acute or convalescent COVID-19. Input material: peripheral blood. The chain is built from TRBV7-2 and TRBJ2-7; possibly TRBD2 for D (5 bases). CDR3 sequence: CASSLDSGRSYEQYF. CDR3 bases: TGTGCCAGCAGCTTAGACAGTGGGAGATCCTACGAGCAGTACTTC.